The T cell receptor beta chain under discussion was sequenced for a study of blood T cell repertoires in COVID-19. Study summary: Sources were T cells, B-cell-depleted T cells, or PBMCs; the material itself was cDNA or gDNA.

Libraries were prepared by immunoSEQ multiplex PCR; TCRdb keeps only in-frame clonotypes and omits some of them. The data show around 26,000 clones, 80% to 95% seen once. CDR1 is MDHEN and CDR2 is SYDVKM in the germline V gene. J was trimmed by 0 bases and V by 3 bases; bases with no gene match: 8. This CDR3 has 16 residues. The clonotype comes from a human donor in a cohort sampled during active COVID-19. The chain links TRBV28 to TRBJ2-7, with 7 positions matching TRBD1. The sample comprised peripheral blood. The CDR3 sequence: CASSFIRRDSSYEQYF. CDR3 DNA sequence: TGTGCCAGCAGTTTTATCCGACGGGACAGCTCCTACGAGCAGTACTTC.